This T cell receptor (beta chain) appears in the sequencing data of a study of cytomegalovirus exposure and HLA in healthy donors. General study points: The productive fraction for most TCR beta V segments was about 87% or about 30% in an earlier analysis. Association of 16,951 TCR beta sequences with HLA alleles was found at 0.05 false discovery rate in a later analysis.

Vbeta (60) and Jbeta (13) primers were used in the PCR. TCRdb keeps only in-frame clones here, not all; method: immunoSEQ multiplex PCR. The repertoire has approximately 98,000 clones, approximately 72% of them found once; the top ten carry roughly 11%. This cohort consisted of healthy bone marrow donors. As concerns this clone: Its antigen is still unknown.

V was shortened by 5 bases and J by 7 bases, with 14 bases between the two germline ends. The CDR3 consists of 14 residues. The germline V gene encodes CDR1 SGHAT and CDR2 FQNNGV. The receptor was derived from a man between 18 and 29 years old in good health and CMV-seropositive. Sequencing was performed on PBMCs. The V and J genes are TRBV11-2 and TRBJ2-2; D gene uncertain. The CDR3 DNA follows: TGTGCCAGCAGCCACCCGACGGGTCTCGGGGAGCTGTTTTTT. It translates to CASSHPTGLGELFF.